The rows below give T cell receptor beta chains drawn from one sample of a study of T cell responses to AZD1222 COVID-19 vaccine. Only in-frame clones appear in the TCRdb table, and some are missing; sequencing was by immunoSEQ multiplex PCR. The table shows around 140,000 clones, with 70% to 90% occurring only once. The starting material was peripheral blood, obtained 28 days after the second AZD1222 dose. The receptors shown here come from an adult who received the AZD1222 COVID-19 vaccine. CDR3s leave out the opening cysteine and the closing phenylalanine or tryptophan. Fields, in order: CDR3 length, J gene, V gene, CDR3 protein.

13 TRBJ2-1 TRBV4-1 ASTHLLAGGPEQF
14 TRBJ2-1 TRBV11-2 ASSFLSTSSYNEQF
13 TRBJ2-3 TRBV6-6 ASTRTARGLDTQY
9 TRBJ1-1 TRBV5-5 ASSGDTEAF
12 TRBJ2-2 TRBV3-1/TRBV3-2 ASSQVENHGELF
12 TRBJ2-1 TRBV18 ASSFAVAYNEQF
13 TRBJ1-2 TRBV10-3 AISESHGSNYGYT
10 TRBJ2-7 TRBV5-6 ASSFGGGEQY
12 TRBJ1-6 TRBV28 ASSAGTARSPLH
10 TRBJ2-3 TRBV6-1 ASSDNGDTQY
12 TRBJ2-2 TRBV3-1/TRBV3-2 ASSQLANTGELF
13 TRBJ2-5 TRBV5-1 ASSLNTGGQETQY
14 TRBJ1-5 TRBV7-9 ASSLVEGAWDQPQH
13 TRBJ2-5 TRBV19 ASSWGLTKQETQY
12 TRBJ1-3 TRBV28 ASSPGGSGNTIY
10 TRBJ1-2 TRBV7-9 ASSSNSWGYT
13 TRBJ2-7 TRBV7-2 ASREGGSTPYEQY
12 TRBJ2-7 TRBV5-3 ARSAEGRIHEQY
11 TRBJ1-1 TRBV5-1 ASSFTGGTEAF
16 TRBJ1-5 TRBV18 ASSPGHGGQGIHQPQH
12 TRBJ1-1 TRBV6-4 ASSDGGLNTEAF
10 TRBJ2-7 TRBV5-5 ASSRQGYEQY
16 TRBJ1-1 TRBV13 ASSPQTGGGIGRPEAF
14 TRBJ1-6 TRBV18 ASSPPTTGGNSPLH
12 TRBJ1-2 TRBV27 ASAMGQGNYGYT
12 TRBJ1-1 TRBV2 ASTAAGRNTEAF
12 TRBJ1-2 TRBV7-9 ASGQGVPNYGYT
11 TRBJ1-5 TRBV20-1 SASGDRDQPQH
12 TRBJ1-4 TRBV10-3 AISDGGGNEKLF
13 TRBJ2-1 TRBV7-9 ASSSHIMDYNEQF
10 TRBJ1-1 TRBV10-2 ASTSGDPQAF
14 TRBJ2-5 TRBV11-2 ASSLDPRLGLETQY
12 TRBJ1-3 TRBV18 ASSPDLSGNTIY
11 TRBJ1-1 TRBV29-1 SVGDRGGTEAF
12 TRBJ2-2 TRBV6-5 ASSSVSITGELF
13 TRBJ1-3 TRBV27 ASSLYPNSGNTIY
13 TRBJ2-7 TRBV11-3 ASSLGIGSSYEQY
13 TRBJ2-1 TRBV18 ASSEAGGPYNEQF
14 TRBJ1-5 TRBV2 ASSELSWTGNQPQH
12 TRBJ2-6 TRBV7-2 ASSRQPGANVLT
11 TRBJ1-2 TRBV6-1 ASSERGTYGYT
11 TRBJ2-1 TRBV18 ASSPAGLNEQF
11 TRBJ1-1 TRBV7-9 ASSLQVNTEAF
9 TRBJ1-2 TRBV30 AFDRLYGYT
12 TRBJ2-7 TRBV2 ASRASGAGYEQY
12 TRBJ1-1 TRBV6-5 ASSYSGMYTEAF
11 TRBJ1-2 TRBV18 ASSPPAGDGYT
13 TRBJ2-1 TRBV4-2 ASSLGLAGWDEQF
15 TRBJ1-1 TRBV19 ASSIWLFDRGRPEAF
14 TRBJ2-7 TRBV11-2 ASSPTPPTGVHEQY
12 TRBJ2-5 TRBV11-2 ASNGQGVSETQY
13 TRBJ2-1 TRBV11-2 ASSPRDLSYNEQF
14 TRBJ1-3 TRBV15 ATSTPERISGNTIY
13 TRBJ1-3 TRBV9 ASSEEDLSGNTIY